The present TCR beta chain was sequenced within a study of patients and donors after allogeneic stem cell transplantation. TCRdb re-called the RT-PCR reads through MiXCR, storing one row per CDR3 protein. The data show about 160,000 distinct CDR3 sequences, with approximately 37% seen just once and 40% to 55% held by the top ten. The CDR3 is made up of 14 amino acids. The V gene lost 6 bases and the J gene lost 4 bases, with 15 bases spanning the gap. J is TRBJ1-2 and V is TRBV12-3 or TRBV12-4; TRBD1 is a possible D gene (6 bases). The clonotype originates from a human donor who was either an allogeneic HSCT recipient or a stem cell or donor lymphocyte infusion donor (not recorded which). It is not recorded whose cells these are; they may come from a transplant donor. The specimen sequenced was blood, either unsorted or a sorted T cell fraction (not recorded which). CDR3 loop: CASRGGQSLYGYTF. Written as DNA, the CDR3 is TGTGCCAGCAGGGGAGGACAGAGTCTCTATGGCTACACCTTC.